The 25 T cell receptor beta chains in this list originate from one sample, sequenced in a study of T cell responses to AZD1222 COVID-19 vaccine. TCRdb's copy holds only in-frame clones and misses some; the assay was immunoSEQ multiplex PCR. The data show about 76,000 clones, more than 60% seen once. Sequencing used peripheral blood, obtained 28 days after the second dose of the MenACWY control vaccine. The receptors were gathered from an adult who received the MenACWY meningococcal vaccine as a control.

This clone has a single count. The CDR3 nucleotides are TGTGCCAGCAGCCAAGGGGGGGGCAGCAGGGTCAAACAGTACTTC. This sequence encodes CASSQGGGSRVKQYF. The V gene is TRBV3-1 (or the pseudogene TRBV3-2), the J gene TRBJ2-7, with D possibly being TRBD2 (7 bases). The CDR3 spans 15 residues. Per the germline V gene, CDR1 is LGHDT and CDR2 is YNNKEL (reference sequence). V was cut by 1 base and J by 10 bases, with 20 bases left in between.

The gene calls are TRBV11-2 and TRBJ2-7, with 7 bases identical to TRBD2. This CDR3 contains 15 residues. The V gene end was trimmed by 1 base and the J gene end by 3 bases; junction bases not matched to a gene: 6. Per the germline V gene, CDR1 is SGHAT and CDR2 is FQNNGV. The CDR3 DNA follows: TGTGCCAGCAGCTTAGGGGGAGGGGCTAACTACGAGCAGTACTTC. This codes for CASSLGGGANYEQYF.

The rearrangement joins TRBV29-1 to TRBJ1-1, with 7 bases aligning to TRBD1. This CDR3 has 13 residues. Losses at the gene ends were 5 bases for V and 3 bases for J; bases not matched to a gene: 6. Germline lookup yields CDR1 SQVTM and CDR2 ANQGSEA. Here the CDR3 DNA reads TGCAGCGTTAAACAGGGGACGGACACTGAAGCTTTCTTT. Amino acid sequence: CSVKQGTDTEAFF.

V gene TRBV2 combines with J gene TRBJ2-1; D ambiguous. CDR3 length equals 13 residues. Between the trimmed V and J ends, which lost 7 bases and 2 bases, there was a span of 9 bases. From germline, CDR1 is SNHLY and CDR2 FYNNEI. The CDR3 DNA reads as TGTGCCAGCACTGGCGGACCCTACAATGAGCAGTTCTTC. It encodes CASTGGPYNEQFF. Drawing the rest from reference TRBV2 and TRBJ2-1, the complete variable domain is EPEVTQTPSHQVTQMGQEVILRCVPISNHLYFYWYRQILGQKVEFLVSFYNNEISEKSEIFDDQFSVERPDGSNFTLKIRSTKLEDSAMYFCASTGGPYNEQFFGPGTRLTVL.

The chain is built from TRBV6-5 and TRBJ2-3; no firm D call. V lost 10 bases and J lost 3, with 8 bases in between. Germline assignment: CDR1 MNHEY and CDR2 SVGAGI. The CDR3 has 11 amino acids. The CDR3 DNA reads TGTGCCACCGCAAGGACAGATACGCAGTATTTT. Protein: CATARTDTQYF.

This chain uses TRBV10-1 with TRBJ2-1; D not resolved. The germline V gene has CDR1 WNHNN and CDR2 SYGVQD (reference sequence). The CDR3 sequence is 14 residues long. Trimming removed 3 bases from V and 4 bases from J, with 10 bases in between. The CDR3 sequence is CASSDEWSYNEQFF. As DNA, the CDR3 is TGCGCCAGCAGTGATGAGTGGAGTTACAATGAGCAGTTCTTC.

The V call is TRBV5-5, the J call TRBJ2-1; 9 nucleotides align to TRBD1. Losses at the gene ends were 3 bases for V and 7 bases for J; bases not matched to a gene: 8. The CDR3 contains 15 residues. CDR1 and CDR2 (germline): SGHKS, YYEKEE (reference sequence). The CDR3 DNA is TGTGCCAGCAGCTGGGGCCGGGACAGGGTGAATGAGCAGTTCTTC. This codes for CASSWGRDRVNEQFF.

The V gene is TRBV19, the J gene TRBJ1-1; TRBD1 matches at 7 bases. Per the germline V gene, CDR1 is LNHDA and CDR2 is SQIVND (reference sequence). The CDR3 covers 16 residues. V gave up 5 bases and J gave up 5 bases; unmatched junction bases: 14. Written as DNA, the CDR3 is TGTGCCAGTAGTGCCCTCGGGGGAGCAGGGGGGACTGAAGCTTTCTTT. This sequence encodes CASSALGGAGGTEAFF. Filled out from reference TRBV19 and TRBJ1-1, the complete variable domain reads DGGITQSPKYLFRKEGQNVTLSCEQNLNHDAMYWYRQDPGQGLRLIYYSQIVNDFQKGDIAEGYSVSREKKESFPLTVTSAQKNPTAFYLCASSALGGAGGTEAFFGQGTRLTVV.

V usage is TRBV7-9 and J usage is TRBJ1-4; TRBD1 matches 7 bases. The CDR3 is 16 amino acids. Germline V gene lookup returns CDR1 SEHNR and CDR2 FQNEAQ (reference sequence). V lost 0 bases and J lost 10; bases outside the gene matches: 11. The CDR3 DNA follows: TGTGCCAGCAGCTTAGCCGTCGGGACAGACCTGGCAAAACTGTTTTTT. Protein product: CASSLAVGTDLAKLFF.

The genes are TRBV2 and TRBJ1-4; D is undetermined. Trimming took off 3 bases at V and 5 bases at J, with 7 bases between the two ends. Germline V gives CDR1 SNHLY, CDR2 FYNNEI. CDR3 size: 13 residues. The CDR3, as DNA: TGTGCCAGCAGTGACAGGCGGAATGAAAAACTGTTTTTT. Encoded protein: CASSDRRNEKLFF.

This clone has only one observation. This chain uses TRBV5-6 with TRBJ2-1, with 12 bases that match TRBD2. V gave up 1 base and J gave up 4 bases; unmatched junction bases: 6. The CDR3 is 17 residues long. Germline assignment: CDR1 SGHDT and CDR2 YYEEEE. The CDR3: CASSLRALAGGYNEQFF. For the CDR3, the DNA is TGTGCCAGCAGCTTGCGGGCTCTAGCGGGAGGGTACAATGAGCAGTTCTTC.

This clone was found once. The chain carries TRBV3-1 (or the pseudogene TRBV3-2) and TRBJ2-7; D perhaps matches TRBD2 (6 bases). This CDR3 spans 14 amino acids. Trimming removed 0 bases at V and 9 bases at J, with 15 bases between. Germline assignment: CDR1 LGHDT and CDR2 YNNKEL (reference sequence). The CDR3 spells CASSQDWASESQYF. As DNA, the CDR3 is TGTGCCAGCAGCCAAGATTGGGCTAGCGAGTCGCAGTACTTC.

The CDR3 is CASSVAAWGEAFF. The CDR3 nucleotides read TGTGCCAGCAGTGTTGCCGCATGGGGGGAAGCTTTCTTT. V is TRBV12-3 or TRBV12-4 and J is TRBJ1-1, with TRBD1 as a possible D gene (5 bases). With 5 bases removed from V and 8 bases from J, the gap between germline ends came to 15 bases. This CDR3 is built from 13 residues.

The chain has TRBV6-5 and TRBJ2-7; the D gene is possibly TRBD1 (5 bases). V was shortened by 10 bases and J by 5 bases, with 18 bases between the two germline ends. CDR1 is MNHEY and CDR2 is SVGAGI in the germline V gene. CDR3 size: 13 residues. CDR3 residues: CATRKTGLHEQYF. The CDR3, as DNA: TGTGCCACCCGAAAAACAGGTCTACACGAGCAGTACTTC.

The V gene is TRBV5-4, the J gene TRBJ2-3; 11 nucleotides line up with TRBD2. The germline CDR1 and CDR2 sequences are SGHNT and YYREEE (reference sequence). Unmatched junction bases numbered 10, after V lost 4 bases and J lost 3 bases. The CDR3 covers 17 residues. The CDR3 region is CASSRPTSGVGTDTQYF. The CDR3 DNA reads as TGTGCCAGCAGCCGCCCGACTAGCGGGGTAGGGACAGATACGCAGTATTTT. Together with reference TRBV5-4 and TRBJ2-3, the CDR3 gives the full variable domain: ETGVTQSPTHLIKTRGQQVTLRCSSQSGHNTVSWYQQALGQGPQFIFQYYREEENGRGNFPPRFSGLQFPNYSSELNVNALELDDSALYLCASSRPTSGVGTDTQYFGPGTRLTVL.

The chain links TRBV6-5 to TRBJ1-5; TRBD1 agrees at 7 bases. The CDR3 loop spans 15 amino acids. V lost 6 bases, J lost 4 bases, and 9 bases stayed unmatched. CDR1 is MNHEY, CDR2 SVGAGI, per germline. The CDR3, as DNA: TGTGCCAGCAGCTCACTCGGGACAGAGAATCAGCCCCAGCATTTT. Translated: CASSSLGTENQPQHF.

This sequence joins TRBV18 and TRBJ1-5, with D possibly being TRBD1 (6 bases). There are 13 residues in the CDR3. From germline, CDR1 is KGHSH and CDR2 LQKENI. V was shortened by 6 bases and J by 3 bases, with 9 bases between the two germline ends. The CDR3 reads CASSTGFNQPQHF. The CDR3 coding sequence is TGTGCCAGCTCGACAGGTTTCAATCAGCCCCAGCATTTT.

This chain connects TRBV19 to TRBJ1-1, with D possibly TRBD1 on 5 matching bases. V was pared by 4 bases and J by 4 bases, with 13 bases between. Looked up from germline, CDR1 is LNHDA and CDR2 is SQIVND (reference sequence). The CDR3 length is 14 residues. CDR3 bases: TGTGCCAGTAGTAACTCCGGGGGGTCCACTGAAGCTTTCTTT. The encoded protein is CASSNSGGSTEAFF.

The chain is built from TRBV19 and TRBJ1-2; the D is unclear. The V end was cut by 5 bases, the J end by 0 bases, with 10 bases between. The CDR3 spans 14 residues. Germline lookup yields CDR1 LNHDA and CDR2 SQIVND (reference sequence). As DNA, the CDR3 is TGTGCCAGTAGTGTTTGGCCGGCTAACTATGGCTACACCTTC. Translated: CASSVWPANYGYTF.

This chain uses TRBV4-1 with TRBJ2-7; unclear D gene. The germline V and J ends were trimmed by 0 bases and 5 bases, with 14 bases remaining between them. The germline V gene encodes CDR1 MGHRA and CDR2 YSYEKL. The CDR3 runs 15 residues. This chain's CDR3 is CASSQDLADSDEQYF. The CDR3 DNA reads as TGCGCCAGCAGCCAAGATTTGGCGGATTCCGACGAGCAGTACTTC.

This clone turned up a few times. The V gene is TRBV16, the J gene TRBJ2-1; possibly TRBD2 for D (6 bases). V was shortened by 0 bases and J by 6 bases, with 9 bases between the two germline ends. The germline gives CDR1 KGHSY, CDR2 FQNENV. The CDR3 has 14 amino acids. The chain's CDR3 is CASSQSLASNEQFF. As DNA, the CDR3 is TGTGCCAGCAGCCAATCCCTAGCGTCCAATGAGCAGTTCTTC. Using reference TRBV16 and TRBJ2-1 for the parts outside the CDR3, the full variable domain is GEEVAQTPKHLVRGEGQKAKLYCAPIKGHSYVFWYQQVLKNEFKFLISFQNENVFDETGMPKERFSAKCLPNSPCSLEIQATKLEDSAVYFCASSQSLASNEQFFGPGTRLTVL.

The chain recombines TRBV5-1 with TRBJ2-2, with TRBD2 identical over 13 bases. Trimming took 2 bases from V and 5 from J; bases not matched to a gene: 9. This CDR3 comprises 18 residues. Per germline, CDR1 SGHRS and CDR2 YFSETQ. Here the CDR3 reads CASSFSGLAGDLTGELFF. CDR3 sequence (DNA): TGCGCCAGCAGCTTTTCAGGACTAGCGGGGGATTTGACCGGGGAGCTGTTTTTT.

This chain connects TRBV19 to TRBJ2-1; D call uncertain. Trimming pared 3 bases from V and 2 bases from J, leaving 17 bases between. Per germline, CDR1 LNHDA and CDR2 SQIVND (reference sequence). This CDR3 region has 17 residues. The CDR3 is CASSISNRWFPYNEQFF. The CDR3 DNA sequence: TGTGCCAGTAGTATTAGTAACAGATGGTTCCCCTACAATGAGCAGTTCTTC.

The chain uses TRBV6-5 and TRBJ2-1; 12 bases fit TRBD1. V shed 5 bases and J 7 bases; nucleotides not matched to a gene: 6. Germline CDR1 MNHEY, CDR2 SVGAGI. The CDR3 covers 15 residues. The chain's CDR3 is CASSPGTGGTNEQFF. The CDR3 DNA follows: TGTGCCAGCAGTCCCGGGACAGGGGGCACAAATGAGCAGTTCTTC.

The J gene is TRBJ1-1, the V gene TRBV28; D remains ambiguous. This CDR3 contains 16 residues. CDR1 MDHEN and CDR2 SYDVKM come from the germline V gene. Trimming took off 0 bases at V and 6 bases at J, with 17 bases between the two ends. CDR3 in DNA: TGTGCCAGCAGTTTATGGGACGGACGCCGGGTCCCTGAAGCTTTCTTT. It yields the protein CASSLWDGRRVPEAFF.